Presented here are 9 T cell receptor beta chains from one specimen sequenced in a study of blood T cell repertoires in COVID-19. Clones were read by immunoSEQ multiplex PCR, and TCRdb kept only the in-frame ones, dropping some. The sample lists 95,000 to 150,000 clones; about 82% were seen once. The sequencing sample was made of peripheral blood. Source of these receptors: a human donor in a cohort sampled during active COVID-19.

V usage is TRBV7-3 and J usage is TRBJ2-2; TRBD2 matches at 8 bases. V lost 4 bases and J lost 7; bases outside the gene matches: 14. CDR1 and CDR2 (germline): SGHTA, FQGTGA. This CDR3 has 17 residues. The CDR3 loop is CASSSGLKAGVGGELFF. CDR3 coding DNA: TGTGCCAGCAGCTCGGGACTTAAAGCGGGAGTGGGCGGGGAGCTGTTTTTT.

This clone came up a few times. The V call is TRBV28, the J call TRBJ2-2; TRBD2 matches 8 bases. The CDR3 runs to 14 residues. CDR1 is MDHEN, CDR2 SYDVKM, per germline. Losses at the gene ends were 7 bases for V and 6 bases for J; bases not matched to a gene: 7. The CDR3 nucleotides read TGTGCCAGCATCAGGGGACTAGAGGCCGGGGAGCTGTTTTTT. Translation gives CASIRGLEAGELFF.

DNA for the CDR3: TGTGCCAGCAGCCGGGGCCGGGACAGGGATCTCGAGCAGTACTTC. Its translation is CASSRGRDRDLEQYF. The chain joins TRBV5-4 to TRBJ2-7, with TRBD1 identical over 9 bases. CDR1 and CDR2 from the germline V gene are SGHNT and YYREEE (reference sequence). Trimming took 4 bases from V and 6 from J; bases not matched to a gene: 11. The CDR3 is 15 amino acids.

The rearrangement joins TRBV5-1 to TRBJ2-3, with 8 bases matching TRBD2. Germline loops: CDR1 SGHRS, CDR2 YFSETQ. With 5 bases clipped from V and 4 bases from J, the junction kept 6 bases outside the gene matches. The CDR3 covers 14 residues. DNA for the CDR3: TGCGCCAGCAGTCTCCGGGAGGGCCCAGATACGCAGTATTTT. Translated: CASSLREGPDTQYF.

The gene calls are TRBV11-2 and TRBJ2-3; 16 bases line up with TRBD2. Unmatched junction bases numbered 1, after V lost 3 bases and J lost 1 base. Per the germline V gene, CDR1 is SGHAT and CDR2 is FQNNGV. This CDR3 region has 17 residues. CDR3 DNA: TGTGCCAGCAGCTTCGGGACTAGCGGGAGGGGCACAGATACGCAGTATTTT. Its translation: CASSFGTSGRGTDTQYF.

Concerning this clone: At one end, the junction sequence differs from germline, possibly due to a read error. The chain has TRBV5-1 and TRBJ1-1; 7 bases map to TRBD1. Per the germline V gene, CDR1 is SGHRS and CDR2 is YFSETQ. CDR3 length equals 13 residues. The CDR3 DNA reads TGCGCCAGCAGCTTGGGTGTCGACGGAGACAGGGACTTT. Translation: CASSLGVDGDRDF.

The chain combines TRBV6-6 with TRBJ1-4; no reliable D call. Germline V gene lookup returns CDR1 MNHNY and CDR2 SVGAGI (reference sequence). The V and J ends lost 5 bases and 4 bases respectively, with 14 bases between them. This CDR3 spans 15 amino acids. Here the CDR3 reads CASSKRDGINEKLFF. The DNA of the CDR3 is TGTGCCAGCAGTAAGCGAGACGGGATTAATGAAAAACTGTTTTTT.

A single count supports this clone. The chain is built from TRBV9 and TRBJ2-5; 12 bases line up with TRBD1. The CDR3 has 15 residues. The V gene end was trimmed by 3 bases and the J gene end by 4 bases; junction bases not matched to a gene: 4. Germline CDR1 SGDLS, CDR2 YYNGEE. The CDR3 reads CASSASGQGAETQYF. The CDR3 DNA reads TGTGCCAGCAGCGCCTCGGGACAGGGGGCAGAGACCCAGTACTTC. The full variable domain, completed using reference TRBV9 and TRBJ2-5, is DSGVTQTPKHLITATGQRVTLRCSPRSGDLSVYWYQQSLDQGLQFLIQYYNGEERAKGNILERFSAQQFPDLHSELNLSSLELGDSALYFCASSASGQGAETQYFGPGTRLLVL.

This clone has just a few counts. The gene calls are TRBV6-5 and TRBJ1-1; no reliable D call. The V end was cut by 7 bases, the J end by 3 bases, with 12 bases between. This CDR3 is built from 13 residues. CDR1 is MNHEY, CDR2 SVGAGI, per germline. This chain's CDR3 is CASTAGRYTEAFF. CDR3 DNA sequence: TGTGCCAGCACGGCTGGGAGGTACACTGAAGCTTTCTTT.